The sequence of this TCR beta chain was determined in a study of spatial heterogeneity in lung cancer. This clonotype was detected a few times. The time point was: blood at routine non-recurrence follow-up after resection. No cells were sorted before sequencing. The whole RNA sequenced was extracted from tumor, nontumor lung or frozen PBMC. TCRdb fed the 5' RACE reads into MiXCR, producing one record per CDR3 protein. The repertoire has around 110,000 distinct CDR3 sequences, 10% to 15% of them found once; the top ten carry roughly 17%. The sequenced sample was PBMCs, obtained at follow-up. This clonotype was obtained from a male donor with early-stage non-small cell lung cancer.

For the CDR3, the DNA is TGTGCCAGCACCGATAGGGGATTAGGAGAAAAACTGTTTTTT. The encoded protein is CASTDRGLGEKLFF. J is TRBJ1-4 and V is TRBV6-1, with a possible D match to TRBD1 (5 bases). V lost 7 bases to trimming and J lost 8 bases, with 17 bases between them. The germline V gene has CDR1 MNHNS and CDR2 SASEGT. The CDR3 sequence is 14 residues long.